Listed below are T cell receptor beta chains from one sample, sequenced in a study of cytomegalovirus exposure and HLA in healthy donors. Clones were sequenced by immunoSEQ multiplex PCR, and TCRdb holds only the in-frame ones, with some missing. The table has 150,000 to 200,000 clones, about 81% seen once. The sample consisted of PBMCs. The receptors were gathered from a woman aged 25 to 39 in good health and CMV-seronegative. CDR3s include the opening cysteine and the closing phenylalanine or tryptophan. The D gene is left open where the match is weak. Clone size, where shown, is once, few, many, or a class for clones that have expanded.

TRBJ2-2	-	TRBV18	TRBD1	CASSPGQAYTGELFF	TGTGCCAGCTCTCCGGGACAGGCGTACACCGGGGAGCTGTTTTTT
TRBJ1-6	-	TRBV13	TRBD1	CASSLGTGGPPLHF	TGTGCCAGCAGCTTAGGGACAGGGGGCCCACCCCTCCACTTT
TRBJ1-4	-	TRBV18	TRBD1	CASSPPGQGHEKLFF	TGTGCCAGCTCACCACCGGGACAGGGCCACGAAAAACTGTTTTTT
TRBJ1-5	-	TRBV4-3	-	CASSQDLGRGLYSNQPQHF	TGCGCCAGCAGCCAAGATCTTGGCAGGGGTCTGTATAGCAATCAGCCCCAGCATTTT
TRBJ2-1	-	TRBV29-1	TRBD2	CSVQGLAGDHNEQFF	TGCAGCGTTCAGGGACTAGCGGGAGACCACAATGAGCAGTTCTTC
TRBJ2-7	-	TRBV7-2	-	CASSPGPTGYEQYF	TGTGCCAGCAGCCCTGGTCCTACAGGCTACGAGCAGTACTTC
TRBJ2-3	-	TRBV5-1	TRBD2	CASSFGGGTVYTDTQYF	TGCGCCAGCAGCTTTGGGGGGGGTACAGTTTACACAGATACGCAGTATTTT
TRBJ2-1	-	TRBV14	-	CASSQELRGNEQFF	TGTGCCAGCAGCCAAGAGTTGCGGGGAAATGAGCAGTTCTTC
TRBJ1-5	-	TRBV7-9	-	CASSLGFPAGNQPQHF	TGTGCCAGCAGCTTAGGTTTCCCCGCCGGTAATCAGCCCCAGCATTTT
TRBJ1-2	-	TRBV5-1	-	CASSLTSQGGGYTF	TGCGCCAGCAGCTTGACCAGCCAGGGAGGCGGCTACACCTTC
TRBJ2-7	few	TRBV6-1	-	CASSEAHRSYEQYF	TGTGCCAGCAGTGAAGCTCATCGTAGCTACGAGCAGTACTTC
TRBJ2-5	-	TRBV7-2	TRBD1	CASRRDSETQYF	TGTGCCAGCAGACGGGACAGTGAGACCCAGTACTTC
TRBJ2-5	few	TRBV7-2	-	CASSFRAQGNQETQYF	TGTGCCAGCAGCTTCCGCGCCCAGGGGAACCAAGAGACCCAGTACTTC